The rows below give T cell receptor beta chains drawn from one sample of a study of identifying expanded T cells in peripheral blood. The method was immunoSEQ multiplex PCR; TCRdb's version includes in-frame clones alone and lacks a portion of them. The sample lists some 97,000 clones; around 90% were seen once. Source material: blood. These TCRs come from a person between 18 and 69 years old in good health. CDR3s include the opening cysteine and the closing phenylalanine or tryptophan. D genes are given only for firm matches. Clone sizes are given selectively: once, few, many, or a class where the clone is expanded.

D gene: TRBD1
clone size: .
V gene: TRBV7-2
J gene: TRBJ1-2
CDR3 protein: CASSPQLDRDYGYTF
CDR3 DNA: TGTGCCAGCAGCCCACAACTAGACAGGGACTATGGCTACACCTTC

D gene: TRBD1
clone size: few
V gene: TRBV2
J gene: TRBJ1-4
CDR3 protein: CARQGTGGRKLFF
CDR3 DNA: TGTGCCAGACAGGGGACAGGAGGGCGGAAACTGTTTTTT

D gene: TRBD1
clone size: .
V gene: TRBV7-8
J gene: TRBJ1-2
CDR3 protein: CASSSGQGNNYGYTF
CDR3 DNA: TGTGCCAGCAGCTCGGGACAGGGTAATAACTATGGCTACACCTTC

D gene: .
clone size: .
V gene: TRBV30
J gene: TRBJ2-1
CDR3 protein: CAWSILGGASYNEQFF
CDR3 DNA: TGTGCCTGGTCCATTTTGGGGGGCGCGTCCTACAATGAGCAGTTCTTC

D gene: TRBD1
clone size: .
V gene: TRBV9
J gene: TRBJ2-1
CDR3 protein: CASSVSPRQGNEQFF
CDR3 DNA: TGTGCCAGCAGCGTAAGCCCCAGACAGGGAAATGAGCAGTTCTTC

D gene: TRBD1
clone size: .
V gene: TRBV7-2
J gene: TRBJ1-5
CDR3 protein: CASSAGQGNNQPQHF
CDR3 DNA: TGTGCCAGCAGCGCCGGACAGGGGAACAATCAGCCCCAGCATTTT

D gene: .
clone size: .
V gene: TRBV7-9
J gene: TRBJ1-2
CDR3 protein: CASSRGHYGYTF
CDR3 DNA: TGTGCCAGCAGCCGGGGACACTATGGCTACACCTTC

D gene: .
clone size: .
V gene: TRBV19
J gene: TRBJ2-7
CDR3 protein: CASSTRLGIGYEQYF
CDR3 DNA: TGTGCCAGTAGTACACGACTGGGGATCGGCTACGAGCAGTACTTC

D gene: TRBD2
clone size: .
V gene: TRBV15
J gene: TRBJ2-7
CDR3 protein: CATSRDRSGRDSEQYF
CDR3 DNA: TGTGCCACCAGCAGAGATCGGAGCGGGAGGGATAGCGAGCAGTACTTC

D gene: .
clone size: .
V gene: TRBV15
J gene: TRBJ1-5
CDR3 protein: CATSRALGFTESNQPQHF
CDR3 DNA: TGTGCCACCAGCAGAGCCTTGGGTTTTACAGAAAGCAATCAGCCCCAGCATTTT

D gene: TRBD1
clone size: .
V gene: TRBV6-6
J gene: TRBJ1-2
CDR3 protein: CASRTGVEGYTF
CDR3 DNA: TGTGCCAGCCGTACAGGGGTTGAAGGCTACACCTTC

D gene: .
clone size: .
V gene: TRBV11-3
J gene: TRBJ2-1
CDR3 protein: CASSSQTENEQFF
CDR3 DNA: TGTGCCAGCAGCTCCCAGACTGAGAATGAGCAGTTCTTC

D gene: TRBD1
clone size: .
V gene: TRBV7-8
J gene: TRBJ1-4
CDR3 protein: CASSATGVGEKLFF
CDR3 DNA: TGTGCCAGCAGCGCTACAGGGGTAGGGGAAAAACTGTTTTTT

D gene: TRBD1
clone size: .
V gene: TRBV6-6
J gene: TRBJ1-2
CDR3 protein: CASSTRDRGSYGYTF
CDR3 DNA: TGTGCCAGCAGTACCCGGGACAGGGGGTCTTATGGCTACACCTTC

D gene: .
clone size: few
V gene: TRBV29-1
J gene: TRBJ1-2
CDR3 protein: CSVAQRGYTF
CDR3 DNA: TGCAGCGTAGCGCAGAGGGGCTACACCTTC

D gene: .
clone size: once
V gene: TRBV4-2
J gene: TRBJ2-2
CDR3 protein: CASSHAMRQGGGELFF
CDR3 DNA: TGTGCCAGCAGCCACGCGATGCGTCAGGGAGGCGGGGAGCTGTTTTTT

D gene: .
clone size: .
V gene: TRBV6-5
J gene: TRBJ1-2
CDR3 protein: CASSPSQGYGGYTF
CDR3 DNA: TGTGCCAGCAGCCCCAGTCAGGGGTACGGCGGCTACACCTTC

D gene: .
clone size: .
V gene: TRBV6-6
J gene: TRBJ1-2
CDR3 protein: CASTKAGQLNYGYTF
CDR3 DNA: TGTGCCAGCACCAAAGCCGGACAGCTTAACTATGGCTACACCTTC

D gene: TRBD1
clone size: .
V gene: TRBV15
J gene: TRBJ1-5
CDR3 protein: CATSRASGTEGPQHF
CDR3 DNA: TGTGCCACCAGCAGGGCCTCCGGGACAGAGGGACCCCAGCATTTT

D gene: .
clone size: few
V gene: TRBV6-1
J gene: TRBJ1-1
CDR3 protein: CASMRQAVEAFF
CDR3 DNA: TGTGCCAGCATGAGGCAGGCTGTTGAAGCTTTCTTT

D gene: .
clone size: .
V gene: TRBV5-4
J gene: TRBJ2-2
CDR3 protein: CASSPKGVGELFF
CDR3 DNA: TGTGCCAGCAGCCCCAAGGGGGTCGGGGAGCTGTTTTTT

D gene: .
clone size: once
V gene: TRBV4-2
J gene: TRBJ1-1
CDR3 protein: CASSQDRAADSEAFF
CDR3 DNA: TGTGCCAGCAGCCAAGACAGGGCGGCGGATTCTGAAGCTTTCTTT

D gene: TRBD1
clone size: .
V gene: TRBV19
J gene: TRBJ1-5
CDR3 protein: CASSISPHRGRNQPQHF
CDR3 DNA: TGTGCCAGTAGTATAAGCCCTCACAGGGGGCGAAATCAGCCCCAGCATTTT

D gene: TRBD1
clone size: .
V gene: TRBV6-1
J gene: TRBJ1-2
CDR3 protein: CAARGQGRNGYTF
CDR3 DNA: TGTGCCGCCAGAGGACAGGGGAGGAACGGCTACACCTTC

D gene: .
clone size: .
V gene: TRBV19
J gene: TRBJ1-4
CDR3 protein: CASSPGRYNEKLFF
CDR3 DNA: TGTGCCAGTAGTCCGGGACGGTATAATGAAAAACTGTTTTTT

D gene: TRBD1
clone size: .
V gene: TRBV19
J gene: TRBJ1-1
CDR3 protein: CASRPQGAATNTEAFF
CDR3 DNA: TGTGCCAGTAGACCACAGGGGGCGGCGACGAACACTGAAGCTTTCTTT

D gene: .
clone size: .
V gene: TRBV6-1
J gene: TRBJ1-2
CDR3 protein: CASSTSGRGYTF
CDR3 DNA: TGTGCCAGCAGTACCTCGGGCAGAGGCTACACCTTC

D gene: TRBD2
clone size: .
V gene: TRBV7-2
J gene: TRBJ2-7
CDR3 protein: CASSSRPGTSGSYEQYF
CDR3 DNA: TGTGCCAGCAGCTCCCGGCCGGGGACTAGCGGGAGTTACGAGCAGTACTTC

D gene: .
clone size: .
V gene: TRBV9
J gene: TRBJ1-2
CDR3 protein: CASSVAGEEGGYTF
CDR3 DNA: TGTGCCAGCAGCGTAGCGGGGGAGGAGGGTGGCTACACCTTC

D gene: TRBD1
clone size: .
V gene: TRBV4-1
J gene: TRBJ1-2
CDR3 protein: CASSQRTGNYGYTF
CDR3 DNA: TGCGCCAGCAGCCAGCGGACAGGGAACTATGGCTACACCTTC

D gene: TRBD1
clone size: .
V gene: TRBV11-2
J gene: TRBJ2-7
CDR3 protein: CASRLGQGSHEQYF
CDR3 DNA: TGTGCCAGCAGACTGGGACAGGGAAGCCACGAGCAGTACTTC

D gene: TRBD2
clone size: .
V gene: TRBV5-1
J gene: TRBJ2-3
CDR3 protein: CASSIASGGATDTQYF
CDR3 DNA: TGCGCCAGCAGCATAGCTAGCGGGGGGGCAACAGATACGCAGTATTTT

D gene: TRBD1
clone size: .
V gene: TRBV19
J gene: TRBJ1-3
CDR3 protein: CASKANRGLENTIYF
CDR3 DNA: TGTGCCAGTAAGGCAAACAGGGGGCTGGAAAACACCATATATTTT

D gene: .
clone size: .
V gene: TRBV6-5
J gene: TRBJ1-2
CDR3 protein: CASTPKARNYGYTF
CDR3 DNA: TGTGCCAGCACCCCGAAAGCGAGGAACTATGGCTACACCTTC

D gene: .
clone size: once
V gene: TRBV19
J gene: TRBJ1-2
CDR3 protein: CASSLHLKGDRSANYGYTF
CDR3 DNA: TGTGCCAGTAGTCTGCATCTCAAAGGCGATAGGAGCGCCAACTATGGCTACACCTTC

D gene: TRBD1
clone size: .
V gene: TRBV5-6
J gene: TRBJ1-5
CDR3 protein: CASSLSGTGDVDQPQHF
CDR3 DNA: TGTGCCAGCAGCTTGTCAGGGACAGGGGATGTGGATCAGCCCCAGCATTTT

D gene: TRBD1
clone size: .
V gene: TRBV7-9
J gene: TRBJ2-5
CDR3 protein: CASSLSGGLETQYF
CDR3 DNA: TGTGCCAGCAGCTTATCAGGGGGCCTCGAGACCCAGTACTTC

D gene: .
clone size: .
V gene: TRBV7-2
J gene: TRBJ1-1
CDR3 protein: CASSRGRNTEAFF
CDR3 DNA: TGTGCCAGCAGCCGGGGGAGGAACACTGAAGCTTTCTTT

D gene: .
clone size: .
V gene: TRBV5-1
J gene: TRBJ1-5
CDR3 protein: CASSLEIRVEQPQHF
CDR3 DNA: TGCGCCAGCAGCTTGGAGATCAGGGTGGAACAGCCCCAGCATTTT

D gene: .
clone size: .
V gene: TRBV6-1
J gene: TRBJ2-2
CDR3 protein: CASSDSGALNTGELFF
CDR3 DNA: TGTGCCAGCAGTGATTCCGGGGCCTTAAACACCGGGGAGCTGTTTTTT

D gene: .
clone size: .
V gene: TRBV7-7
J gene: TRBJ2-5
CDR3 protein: CASSLFPGEETQYF
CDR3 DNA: TGTGCCAGCAGCTTATTTCCGGGAGAGGAGACCCAGTACTTC

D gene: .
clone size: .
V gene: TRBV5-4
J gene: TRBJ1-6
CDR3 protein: CASSSGSNYNSPLHF
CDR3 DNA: TGTGCCAGCAGCTCCGGTTCTAATTATAATTCACCCCTCCACTTT

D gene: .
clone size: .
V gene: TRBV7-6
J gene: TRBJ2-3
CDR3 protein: CASSPTRDTQYF
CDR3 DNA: TGTGCCAGCAGCCCCACTAGAGATACGCAGTATTTT

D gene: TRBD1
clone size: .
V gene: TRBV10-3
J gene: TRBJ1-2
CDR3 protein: CAISEEGQGTTYGYTF
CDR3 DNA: TGTGCCATCAGTGAGGAAGGACAGGGGACTACCTATGGCTACACCTTC

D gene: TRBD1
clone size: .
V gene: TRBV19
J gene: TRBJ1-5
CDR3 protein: CASTPRVGTGLSQPQHF
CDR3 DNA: TGTGCCAGTACCCCCCGGGTCGGGACAGGGTTGTCTCAGCCCCAGCATTTT

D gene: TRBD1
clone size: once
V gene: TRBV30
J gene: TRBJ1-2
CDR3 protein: CAWSPGQGKNYGYTF
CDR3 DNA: TGTGCCTGGAGTCCTGGACAGGGAAAGAACTATGGCTACACCTTC

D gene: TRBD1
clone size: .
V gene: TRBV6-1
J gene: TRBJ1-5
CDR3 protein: CASRVTTGYQPQHF
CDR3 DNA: TGTGCCAGCAGGGTAACGACAGGGTATCAGCCCCAGCATTTT

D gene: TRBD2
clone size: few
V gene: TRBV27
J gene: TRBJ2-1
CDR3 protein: CASGPSGSEGNEQFF
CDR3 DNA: TGTGCCAGCGGCCCTAGCGGGAGTGAGGGCAATGAGCAGTTCTTC

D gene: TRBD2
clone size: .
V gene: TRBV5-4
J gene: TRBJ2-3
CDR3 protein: CASSPGTSGVTDTQYF
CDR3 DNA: TGTGCCAGCAGCCCGGGGACTAGCGGGGTTACAGATACGCAGTATTTT

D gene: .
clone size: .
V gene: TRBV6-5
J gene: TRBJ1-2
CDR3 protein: CASTSGRNRGYTF
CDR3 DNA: TGTGCCAGCACCTCAGGGAGAAACCGGGGCTACACCTTC

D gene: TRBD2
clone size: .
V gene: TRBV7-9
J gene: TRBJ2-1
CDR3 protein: CASSSYSGGAYNEQFF
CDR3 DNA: TGTGCCAGCAGCTCTTATAGCGGGGGGGCCTACAATGAGCAGTTCTTC

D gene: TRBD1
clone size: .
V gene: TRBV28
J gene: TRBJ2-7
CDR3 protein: CASSPDWTGVYEQYF
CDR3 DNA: TGTGCCAGCAGTCCTGACTGGACAGGGGTCTACGAGCAGTACTTC

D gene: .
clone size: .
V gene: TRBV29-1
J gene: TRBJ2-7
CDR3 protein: CSVVKVRGNEQYF
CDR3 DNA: TGCAGCGTTGTAAAGGTGAGAGGGAACGAGCAGTACTTC

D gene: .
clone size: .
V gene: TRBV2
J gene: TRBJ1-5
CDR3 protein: CASGGTQPQHF
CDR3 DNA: TGTGCCAGCGGGGGGACTCAGCCCCAGCATTTT

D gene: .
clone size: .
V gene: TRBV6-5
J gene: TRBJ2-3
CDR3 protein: CASTRGAGDTQYF
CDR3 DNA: TGTGCCAGCACGCGGGGCGCAGGGGATACGCAGTATTTT

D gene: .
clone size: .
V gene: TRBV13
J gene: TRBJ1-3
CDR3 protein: CASSTDSSGNTIYF
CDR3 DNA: TGTGCCAGCAGCACGGACAGTTCTGGAAACACCATATATTTT

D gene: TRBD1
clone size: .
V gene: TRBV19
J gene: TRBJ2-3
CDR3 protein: CASKGQGTDTQYF
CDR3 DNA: TGTGCCAGTAAGGGACAGGGGACAGATACGCAGTATTTT